One sample yielded the 32 T cell receptor beta chains listed below, sequenced in a study of identical twins (dated by TCRdb to the mid-2010s). Preparation of the library involved 5' RACE. The sample was run on an Illumina HiSeq 2000. Clones were called with MiXCR by TCRdb after fastp trimmed the public reads at Q25, and only in-frame beta chains were retained. Each entry merges the rows of one CDR3 protein and shows their most common DNA and genes. In this sample the table shows 1.5 million to 2 million distinct CDR3 sequences, about 32% of which occur a single time. Less than 0.35% of the sample lies in the top ten. The source material was cord blood. The source is a newborn girl in good health.

This clonotype was observed many times. The chain uses TRBV5-1 and TRBJ2-3, with TRBD2 identical over 11 bases. Germline V gene sequence: CDR1 SGHRS, CDR2 YFSETQ. The CDR3 is 16 residues long. V lost 2 bases and J lost 2; bases outside the gene matches: 4. This CDR3 reads CASSLGTSGPTDTQYF. The CDR3 DNA reads as TGCGCCAGCAGCTTAGGGACTAGCGGACCCACAGATACGCAGTATTTT.

In this sample, this clonotype turned up a few times. The V and J genes are TRBV9 and TRBJ2-3; TRBD1 aligns across 7 bases. CDR3 length equals 16 residues. Per the germline V gene, CDR1 is SGDLS and CDR2 is YYNGEE. V was clipped by 0 bases and J by 4 bases; unmatched bases: 8. In nucleotides, the CDR3 is TGTGCCAGCAGCGTAGCGTTGTGGCAGGGGGCAGATACGCAGTATTTT. This gives the protein CASSVALWQGADTQYF.

The sample holds a few counts of this clonotype. V usage is TRBV7-9 and J usage is TRBJ1-2, with 7 nucleotides matching TRBD1. Per germline, CDR1 SEHNR and CDR2 FQNEAQ (reference sequence). This CDR3 spans 15 amino acids. Losses at the gene ends were 1 base for V and 4 bases for J; bases not matched to a gene: 6. The CDR3 sequence: CASSLGTTGSYGYTF. CDR3 DNA: TGTGCCAGCAGCTTAGGGACGACAGGGAGCTATGGCTACACCTTC.

The chain links TRBV12-3 or TRBV12-4 to TRBJ1-2; D is uncertain. The CDR3 is made up of 12 amino acids. V lost 3 bases, J lost 6 bases, and 8 bases lay in between. The CDR3 DNA reads TGTGCCAGCAGTTTTCCCCAGAATGGCTACACCTTC. Translating gives CASSFPQNGYTF.

The J gene is TRBJ1-4, the V gene TRBV12-3 or TRBV12-4; no clear D. This CDR3 has 15 residues. V was pared by 4 bases and J by 0 bases, with 9 bases between. DNA for the CDR3: TGTGCCAGCAGTTGGCAGGCGTCAACTAATGAAAAACTGTTTTTT. This gives the protein CASSWQASTNEKLFF.

This chain uses TRBV13 with TRBJ2-1; either TRBD1 or TRBD2 may fit D (5 bases each). Germline V lookup: CDR1 PRHDT, CDR2 FYEKMQ (reference sequence). V was shortened by 0 bases and J by 13 bases, with 28 bases between the two germline ends. This CDR3 is 18 amino acids long. The CDR3 DNA follows: TGTGCCAGCAGCTTAGGGGCGGCTGGGGGAGACGTACAAGAGACCCAGTTCTTC. It yields the protein CASSLGAAGGDVQETQFF.

This chain joins TRBV6-6 and TRBJ2-3, with no clear D. The CDR3 has 13 residues. From germline, CDR1 is MNHNY and CDR2 SVGAGI (reference sequence). V gave up 8 bases and J gave up 2 bases, with 11 bases separating them. The CDR3 sequence: CASLWILTDTQYF. The DNA for the CDR3 is TGTGCCAGCCTTTGGATCCTCACAGATACGCAGTATTTT.

This clonotype was found a few times. The genes are TRBV12-3 or TRBV12-4 and TRBJ2-4, with TRBD1 matching 9 bases. The J call may be faulty, since TRBJ2-7 better matches the DNA end. The CDR3 covers 14 residues. CDR3 DNA: TGTGCCAGCACTACCGGGACAGGGCAGAACGAGCAGTACTTC. This codes for CASTTGTGQNEQYF.

This clonotype was seen only a few times. The chain recombines TRBV20-1 with TRBJ2-2, with TRBD2 matching 8 bases. V gave up 0 bases and J gave up 0 bases; unmatched junction bases: 6. Germline V CDR1 and CDR2: DFQATT, SNEGSKA (reference sequence). The CDR3 is made up of 17 amino acids. The CDR3 region has the DNA TGCAGTGCTAGAGATCTCTCTAGCGGGTCGAACACCGGGGAGCTGTTTTTT. Amino acids: CSARDLSSGSNTGELFF.

The table lists this clonotype with a few counts. V is TRBV29-1 and J is TRBJ2-4, with D perhaps assigned TRBD1 or TRBD2 (5 bases each). Trimming left V 6 bases short and J 0 bases short, with 9 bases between. The CDR3 totals 13 residues. Germline CDR1 is SQVTM and CDR2 is ANQGSEA. CDR3: CSVGTVAKNIQYF. The CDR3 bases are TGCAGCGTGGGGACGGTAGCCAAAAACATTCAGTACTTC.

Only a few counts were recorded for this clonotype. The J gene is TRBJ2-1, the V gene TRBV24-1; 9 bases line up with TRBD2. CDR1 and CDR2 (germline): KGHDR, SFDVKD. Trimming removed 4 bases from V and 4 bases from J; junction bases left unmatched: 4. This CDR3 is 15 amino acids long. DNA of the CDR3: TGTGCCACCAGTGACGCGGGGGGGCCGTACAATGAGCAGTTCTTC. Protein product: CATSDAGGPYNEQFF.

J is TRBJ1-4 and V is TRBV6-1; D is undetermined. There are 11 residues in the CDR3. Trimming took 2 bases from V and 13 from J, leaving 8 bases between them. Germline loops: CDR1 MNHNS, CDR2 SASEGT. The CDR3 nucleotides are TGTGCCAGCAGTGAAAACCGGGTACTGTTTTTT. Protein product: CASSENRVLFF.

The chain uses TRBV4-1 and TRBJ2-5, with D possibly being TRBD2 (6 bases). Germline V gives CDR1 MGHRA, CDR2 YSYEKL. Trimming left V 0 bases short and J 5 bases short, with 13 bases between. This CDR3 is 15 amino acids long. The DNA for the CDR3 is TGCGCCAGCAGCCAAGATCCCCTAGCGTCGGAGACCCAGTACTTC. Translation: CASSQDPLASETQYF.

The V and J genes are TRBV6-2 or TRBV6-3 and TRBJ2-5; D uncertain. CDR1 MNHEY and CDR2 SVGEGT come from the germline V gene. CDR3 length equals 15 residues. V was trimmed by 3 bases and J by 1 base, leaving 12 bases between them. The CDR3 nucleotides read TGTGCCAGCAGTTATTTTAAGGACGGCCAAGAGACCCAGTACTTC. Translating gives CASSYFKDGQETQYF.

This clonotype was found many times. The chain carries TRBV20-1 and TRBJ2-7; the D call may be TRBD1 or TRBD2 (5 bases each). CDR1 and CDR2 from the germline V gene are DFQATT and SNEGSKA (reference sequence). This CDR3 has 14 amino acids. V was trimmed by 6 bases and J by 1 base, leaving 16 bases between them. Here the CDR3 DNA reads TGCAGTGCAACCGTTCCGGGACCATCCTACGAGCAGTACTTC. It codes for CSATVPGPSYEQYF.

This clonotype was detected a few times. The chain has TRBV6-6 and TRBJ1-4, with D uncertain. V was cut by 4 bases and J by 0 bases, with 15 bases left in between. The CDR3 is 17 amino acids. Looked up from germline, CDR1 is MNHNY and CDR2 is SVGAGI (reference sequence). CDR3 DNA sequence: TGTGCCAGCAGTTCCGGGCCGGGAGGGCCAACTAATGAAAAACTGTTTTTT. Amino acid sequence: CASSSGPGGPTNEKLFF.

The V call is TRBV5-1, the J call TRBJ2-4; 10 bases map to TRBD1. V lost 0 bases to trimming and J lost 6 bases; unmatched junction nucleotides: 3. There are 15 residues in the CDR3. Germline lookup yields CDR1 SGHRS and CDR2 YFSETQ. The CDR3 DNA is TGCGCCAGCAGCTTGGGGGACAGGGGAGGAAACATTCAGTACTTC. Translating gives CASSLGDRGGNIQYF.

With regard to this clonotype: One end of the junction varies from germline; a read error may be responsible. J is TRBJ1-5 and V is TRBV20-1; D is undetermined. Per germline, CDR1 DFQATT and CDR2 SNEGSKA (reference sequence). The CDR3 covers 15 residues. DNA of the CDR3: TGCAGTGCCTCTCGCGTGGCTTATAGCAATCGGCCCCAGCATTTT. Translating it yields CSASRVAYSNRPQHF.

This clonotype has just a few counts. This rearrangement joins TRBV24-1 to TRBJ2-7; tentatively, D is TRBD2 (6 bases). Germline V CDR1 and CDR2: KGHDR, SFDVKD. V shed 3 bases and J shed 2 bases, with 16 bases lying between them. This CDR3 spans 16 amino acids. The chain's CDR3 is CATSDHGAGKPYEQYF. The CDR3 region has the DNA TGTGCCACCAGTGATCATGGCGCGGGGAAGCCCTACGAGCAGTACTTC.

This rearrangement joins TRBV5-1 to TRBJ2-3, with D perhaps TRBD2 (6 bases). Germline CDR1 is SGHRS and CDR2 is YFSETQ. The V end was cut by 3 bases, the J end by 4 bases, with 18 bases between. The CDR3 totals 16 residues. The DNA for the CDR3 is TGCGCCAGCAGCTCCTTTGGACTTTCGGGGGCAGATACGCAGTATTTT. Translation: CASSSFGLSGADTQYF.

This clonotype was counted only a few times. The chain is built from TRBV29-1 and TRBJ1-1; tentatively, D is TRBD1 (5 bases). CDR1 and CDR2 from the germline V gene are SQVTM and ANQGSEA. This CDR3 comprises 14 residues. V shed 4 bases and J shed 4 bases, with 16 bases lying between them. CDR3 in amino acids: CSVAQGGIRTEAFF. The CDR3 bases are TGCAGCGTTGCGCAGGGAGGGATCCGCACTGAAGCTTTCTTT.

The chain carries TRBV12-3 or TRBV12-4 and TRBJ1-6; D is perhaps TRBD1 (5 bases). The V end lost 2 bases, the J end lost 12 bases, and 8 bases lay between the germline ends. The CDR3 runs 12 residues. The CDR3 sequence is CASSLRGGPLHF. CDR3 DNA sequence: TGTGCCAGCAGTTTACGGGGGGGACCCCTCCACTTT.

A word on this clonotype: Just one base apart from a much larger clone, this may be a read error. The J gene is TRBJ2-3, the V gene TRBV9; 7 nucleotides align to TRBD1. The germline CDR1 and CDR2 sequences are SGDLS and YYNGEE. The CDR3 extends over 14 amino acids. The CDR3 loop is CACSVDRGTDTQYF. DNA for the CDR3: TGTGCCTGCAGCGTAGACAGGGGCACAGATACGCAGTATTTT.

This chain links TRBV25-1 with TRBJ1-1; D gene unclear. The CDR3 is made up of 16 amino acids. The V gene's germline CDR1 is MGHDK and CDR2 SYGVNS. Trimming pared 5 bases from V and 5 bases from J, leaving 21 bases between. CDR3 in amino acids: CASSPHGQLLGTEAFF. CDR3 coding DNA: TGTGCCAGCAGTCCCCATGGGCAGCTGCTAGGTACTGAAGCTTTCTTT.

The chain is built from TRBV2 and TRBJ1-4; 9 nucleotides line up with TRBD1. The CDR3 is 16 residues long. Germline CDR1 reads SNHLY; CDR2 reads FYNNEI. With V trimmed by 5 bases and J by 4 bases, 8 bases remained unmatched. CDR3 in amino acids: CASSPQGARVNEKLFF. CDR3 nucleotides: TGTGCCAGCAGTCCACAGGGGGCGCGGGTTAATGAAAAACTGTTTTTT.

This chain joins TRBV2 and TRBJ1-5, with 10 bases lining up with TRBD1. Germline CDR1 SNHLY, CDR2 FYNNEI. The CDR3 covers 15 residues. Trimming took 6 bases from V and 7 from J; bases not matched to a gene: 9. The CDR3 sequence: CASRTDRGRRQPQHF. CDR3 coding DNA: TGTGCCAGCAGGACTGACAGGGGGCGCAGGCAGCCCCAGCATTTT.

The chain joins TRBV20-1 to TRBJ2-7, with TRBD1 identical over 9 bases. The V gene's germline CDR1 is DFQATT and CDR2 SNEGSKA (reference sequence). The CDR3 length is 14 residues. Trimming took 3 bases from V and 3 from J; bases not matched to a gene: 6. The CDR3 reads CSASRTGDLYEQYF. CDR3 sequence (DNA): TGCAGTGCTAGCCGGACAGGGGACCTCTACGAGCAGTACTTC.

This clonotype was detected only a few times. The chain has TRBV20-1 and TRBJ2-7, with 15 bases lining up with TRBD2. The junction had 6 bases not matched to a gene; V was cut back by 6 bases and J by 0 bases. The length of the CDR3 is 16 residues. CDR1 and CDR2 from the germline V gene are DFQATT and SNEGSKA (reference sequence). CDR3 protein: CSAQGLAGGVSYEQYF. The DNA of the CDR3 is TGCAGTGCCCAGGGACTAGCGGGAGGAGTCTCCTACGAGCAGTACTTC.

This clonotype has only a few counts. In DNA form, the CDR3 reads TGTGCCAGCAGCTTAGATCTTCGGGGCCTGGGGGAAAAACTGTTTTTT. Translation: CASSLDLRGLGEKLFF. This rearrangement joins TRBV11-2 to TRBJ1-4; possibly TRBD1 for D (5 bases). With 0 bases removed from V and 8 bases from J, the gap between germline ends came to 16 bases. CDR3 length: 16 residues. In germline, CDR1 is SGHAT, CDR2 FQNNGV.

V is TRBV6-5 and J is TRBJ1-2; possibly TRBD1 for D (6 bases). The germline CDR1 and CDR2 sequences are MNHEY and SVGAGI. The CDR3 is made up of 13 amino acids. Deletions cut 6 bases from V and 4 bases from J, with 12 bases between. CDR3 DNA: TGTGCCAGCAGACTGGACAGTTCCTATGGCTACACCTTC. Translating it yields CASRLDSSYGYTF.

This clonotype was recorded at least ten times. J is TRBJ2-7 and V is TRBV20-1; 12 nucleotides line up with TRBD2. V dropped 1 base and J dropped 5; count of bases not matched to a gene: 3. Per the germline V gene, CDR1 is DFQATT and CDR2 is SNEGSKA (reference sequence). The CDR3 runs 14 residues. The CDR3 region is CSARGTSGIHEQYF. CDR3 bases: TGCAGTGCTAGAGGGACTAGCGGGATCCACGAGCAGTACTTC.

The sample holds a few counts of this clonotype. V usage is TRBV20-1 and J usage is TRBJ2-7; the D gene is possibly TRBD2 (5 bases). This CDR3 has 14 residues. Germline CDR1 and CDR2: DFQATT and SNEGSKA (reference sequence). Trimming took 3 bases from V and 9 from J, leaving 21 bases between them. CDR3 region: CSASGSPSTDTQYF. The CDR3 region has the DNA TGCAGTGCTAGTGGCAGCCCTAGCACAGATACGCAGTACTTC.